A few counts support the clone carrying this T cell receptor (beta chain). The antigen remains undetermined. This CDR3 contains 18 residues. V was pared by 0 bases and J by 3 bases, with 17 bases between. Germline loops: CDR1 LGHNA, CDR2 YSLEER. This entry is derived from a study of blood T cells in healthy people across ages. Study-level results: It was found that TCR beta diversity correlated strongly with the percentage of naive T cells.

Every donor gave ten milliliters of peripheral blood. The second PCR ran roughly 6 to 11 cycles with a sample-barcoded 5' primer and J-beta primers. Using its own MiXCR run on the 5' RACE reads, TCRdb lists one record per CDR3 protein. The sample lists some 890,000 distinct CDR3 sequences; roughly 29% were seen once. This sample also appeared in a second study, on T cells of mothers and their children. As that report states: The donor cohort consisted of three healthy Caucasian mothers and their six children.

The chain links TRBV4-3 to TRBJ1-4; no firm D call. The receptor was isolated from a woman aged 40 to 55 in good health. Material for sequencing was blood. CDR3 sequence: CASSQDNFRGHANEKLFF. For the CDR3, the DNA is TGCGCCAGCAGCCAAGATAATTTTCGGGGTCATGCTAATGAAAAACTGTTTTTT.